This entry lists 6 T cell receptor beta chains sequenced from one sample in a study of blood T cell repertoires in COVID-19. TCRdb keeps only in-frame clones here, not all; method: immunoSEQ multiplex PCR. The data contain about 360,000 clones, 75% to 90% of them singletons. The specimen was peripheral blood. The receptor set was obtained from a woman between 55 and 75 years old with COVID-19, enrolled during active disease.

The chain carries TRBV11-2 and TRBJ2-1; TRBD1 is a possible D gene (6 bases). The CDR3 has 13 residues. The V end lost 5 bases, the J end lost 15 bases, and 20 bases lay between the germline ends. Germline V gives CDR1 SGHAT, CDR2 FQNNGV. The CDR3 coding sequence is TGTGCCAGCAGCGAAGTAGACAGGTTTGGTACGTTCTTC. It specifies CASSEVDRFGTFF.

The chain uses TRBV9 and TRBJ2-1; 9 bases are a match to TRBD2. This CDR3 is built from 15 residues. Germline V gene sequence: CDR1 SGDLS, CDR2 YYNGEE. J lost 4 bases, V lost 0 bases, and 2 bases had no gene match. The CDR3 coding sequence is TGTGCCAGCAGCGTAGGCGGGGGGGATTACAATGAGCAGTTCTTC. Amino acid sequence: CASSVGGGDYNEQFF.

The DNA for the CDR3 is TGTGCCAGCAGCTATAAGGACAGGGCCTATGGCTACACCTTC. It yields the protein CASSYKDRAYGYTF. The chain uses TRBV5-4 and TRBJ1-2; 8 bases map to TRBD1. With V trimmed by 3 bases and J by 4 bases, 5 bases remained unmatched. CDR1 is SGHNT, CDR2 YYREEE, per germline (reference sequence). The CDR3 length is 14 residues.

This clone was observed once. The chain couples TRBV19 to TRBJ2-5, with TRBD2 identical over 8 bases. The CDR3 has 14 amino acids. CDR1 is LNHDA, CDR2 SQIVND, per germline (reference sequence). The junction had 7 bases not matched to a gene; V was cut back by 6 bases and J by 4 bases. This chain's CDR3 is CASRGAGGLETQYF. The CDR3 nucleotides read TGTGCCAGTAGAGGGGCGGGGGGTCTAGAGACCCAGTACTTC.

This sequence joins TRBV6-1 and TRBJ1-2; tentatively, D is TRBD1 (6 bases). Germline V gene lookup returns CDR1 MNHNS and CDR2 SASEGT. CDR3 size: 15 residues. Between the trimmed V and J ends, which lost 1 base and 6 bases, there was a span of 15 bases. In DNA, the CDR3 is TGTGCCAGCAGTGAAGGAGTTGTTTGGGGGCATGGCTACACCTTC. Translation: CASSEGVVWGHGYTF.

This clone showed up just once. The V call is TRBV27, the J call TRBJ2-7, with 11 bases aligning to TRBD1. V lost 5 bases and J lost 3; bases outside the gene matches: 12. Looked up from germline, CDR1 is MNHEY and CDR2 is SMNVEV (reference sequence). The CDR3 loop spans 17 amino acids. The CDR3 reads CASSPRISGQGDYEQYF. CDR3 sequence (DNA): TGTGCCAGCAGTCCGAGGATTTCGGGACAGGGGGACTACGAGCAGTACTTC.